This T cell receptor (beta chain) was obtained from a study of control samples from healthy donors and cancer patients. The germline V gene encodes CDR1 SGHKS and CDR2 YYEKEE (reference sequence). The CDR3 has 15 amino acids. The V gene end was trimmed by 3 bases and the J gene end by 6 bases; junction bases not matched to a gene: 7. The table came from immunoSEQ multiplex PCR; TCRdb's copy has only in-frame clones and leaves some out. Of over 100,000 clones in the sample, roughly 88% are singletons; the top ten hold less than 3.5%. This chain uses TRBV5-5 with TRBJ1-5, with TRBD1 identical over 9 bases. Sample: blood. This sequence was found in a man in his forties in good health. Here the CDR3 reads CASSSTGGVGQPQHF. The CDR3 coding sequence is TGTGCCAGCAGCTCAACAGGGGGCGTAGGTCAGCCCCAGCATTTT. The complete variable domain, with remaining parts taken from reference TRBV5-5 and TRBJ1-5, reads DAGVTQSPTHLIKTRGQQVTLRCSPISGHKSVSWYQQVLGQGPQFIFQYYEKEERGRGNFPDRFSARQFPNYSSELNVNALLLGDSALYLCASSSTGGVGQPQHFGDGTRLSIL.